The T cell receptor (beta chain) under discussion was sequenced for a study of shared clonotypes between healthy human individuals. TCRdb's table, derived via immunoSEQ multiplex PCR, lists solely in-frame clones and lacks some. Found here are some 1,400,000 clones, about 96% of them singletons; the top ten hold approximately 1.1%. Germline V gene data show CDR1 as MDHEN and CDR2 as SYDVKM. V was pared by 7 bases and J by 6 bases, with 10 bases between. CDR3 length: 12 residues. What was sequenced was naive CD4+ T cells sorted from blood. Described subset: CD45RA+ positively selected. The rearrangement links TRBV28 to TRBJ1-5; no firm D call. The TCR was taken from a man aged 30-40 years in good health. CDR3 in DNA: TGTGCCAGCACCGACTCAGGTCAGCCCCAGCATTTT. Its protein product is CASTDSGQPQHF. Complete variable domain (other parts from reference TRBV28 and TRBJ1-5): DVKVTQSSRYLVKRTGEKVFLECVQDMDHENMFWYRQDPGLGLRLIYFSYDVKMKEKGDIPEGYSVSREKKERFSLILESASTNQTSMYLCASTDSGQPQHFGDGTRLSIL.